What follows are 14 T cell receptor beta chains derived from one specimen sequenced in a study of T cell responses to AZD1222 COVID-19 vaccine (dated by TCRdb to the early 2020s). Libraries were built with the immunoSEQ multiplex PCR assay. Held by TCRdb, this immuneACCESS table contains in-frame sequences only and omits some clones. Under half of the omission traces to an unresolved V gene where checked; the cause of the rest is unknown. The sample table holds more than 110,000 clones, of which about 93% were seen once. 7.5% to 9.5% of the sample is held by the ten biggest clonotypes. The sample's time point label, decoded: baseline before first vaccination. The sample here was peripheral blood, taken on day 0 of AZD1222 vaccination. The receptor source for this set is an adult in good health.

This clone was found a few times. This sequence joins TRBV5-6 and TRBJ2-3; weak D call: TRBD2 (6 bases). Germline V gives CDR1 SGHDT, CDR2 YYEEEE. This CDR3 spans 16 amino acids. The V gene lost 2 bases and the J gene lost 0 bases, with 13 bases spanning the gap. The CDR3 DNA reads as TGTGCCAGCAGCTTTGCGGGGAGCGGGAGCACAGATACGCAGTATTTT. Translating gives CASSFAGSGSTDTQYF.

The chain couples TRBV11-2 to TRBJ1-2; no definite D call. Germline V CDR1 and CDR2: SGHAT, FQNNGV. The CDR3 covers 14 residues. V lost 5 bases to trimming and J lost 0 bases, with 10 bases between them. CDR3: CASSQGLANYGYTF. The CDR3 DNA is TGTGCCAGCAGCCAAGGACTAGCTAACTATGGCTACACCTTC.

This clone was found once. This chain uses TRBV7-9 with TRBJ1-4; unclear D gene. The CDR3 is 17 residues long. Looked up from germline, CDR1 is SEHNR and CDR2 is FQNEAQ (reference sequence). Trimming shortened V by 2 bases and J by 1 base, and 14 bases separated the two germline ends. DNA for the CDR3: TGTGCCAGCAGCTTAAGTGTCGGGCGGGGAACTAATGAAAAACTGTTTTTT. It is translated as CASSLSVGRGTNEKLFF.

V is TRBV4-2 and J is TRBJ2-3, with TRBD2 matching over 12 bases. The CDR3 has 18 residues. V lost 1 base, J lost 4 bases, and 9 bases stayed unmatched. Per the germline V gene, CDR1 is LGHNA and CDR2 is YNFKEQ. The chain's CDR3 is CASSQVPLLAGGSDTQYF. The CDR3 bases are TGTGCCAGCAGCCAAGTTCCCCTACTAGCGGGGGGATCAGATACGCAGTATTTT.

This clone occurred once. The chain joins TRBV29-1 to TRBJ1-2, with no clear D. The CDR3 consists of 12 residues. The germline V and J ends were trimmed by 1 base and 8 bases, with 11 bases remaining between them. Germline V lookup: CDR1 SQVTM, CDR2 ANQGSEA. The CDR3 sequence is CSVEVLPGGYTF. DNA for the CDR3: TGCAGCGTTGAAGTTCTCCCGGGGGGCTACACCTTC.

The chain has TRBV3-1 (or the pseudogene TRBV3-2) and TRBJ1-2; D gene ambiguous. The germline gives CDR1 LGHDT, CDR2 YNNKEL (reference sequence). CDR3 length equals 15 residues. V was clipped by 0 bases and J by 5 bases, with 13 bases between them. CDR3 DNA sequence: TGTGCCAGCAGCCAAGAGGTAGCAGGTCCATATGGCTACACCTTC. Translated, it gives CASSQEVAGPYGYTF.

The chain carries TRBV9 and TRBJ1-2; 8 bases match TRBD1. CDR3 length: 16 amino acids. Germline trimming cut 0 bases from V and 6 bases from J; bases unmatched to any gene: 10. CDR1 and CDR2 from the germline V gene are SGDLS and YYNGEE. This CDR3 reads CASSVGTGSSSDGYTF. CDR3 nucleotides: TGTGCCAGCAGCGTAGGGACAGGGTCCTCATCGGATGGCTACACCTTC.

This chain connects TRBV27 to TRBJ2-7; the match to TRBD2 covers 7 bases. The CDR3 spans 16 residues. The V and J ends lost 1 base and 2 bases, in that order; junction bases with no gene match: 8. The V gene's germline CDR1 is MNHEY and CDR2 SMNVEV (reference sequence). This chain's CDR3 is CASSLWGSGVPYEQYF. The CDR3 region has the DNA TGTGCCAGCAGTTTATGGGGGAGCGGGGTCCCCTACGAGCAGTACTTC.

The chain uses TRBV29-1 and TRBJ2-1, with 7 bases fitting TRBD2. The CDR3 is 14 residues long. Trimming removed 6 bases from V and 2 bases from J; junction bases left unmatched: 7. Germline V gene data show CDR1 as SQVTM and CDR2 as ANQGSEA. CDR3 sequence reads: CSVGGTATYNEQFF. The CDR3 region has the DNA TGCAGCGTGGGAGGGACGGCTACCTACAATGAGCAGTTCTTC.

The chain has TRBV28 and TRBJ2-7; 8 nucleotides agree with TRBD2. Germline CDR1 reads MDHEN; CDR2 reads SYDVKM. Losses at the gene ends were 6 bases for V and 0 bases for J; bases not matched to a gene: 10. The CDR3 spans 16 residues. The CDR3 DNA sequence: TGTGCCAGCAGCGGGGGGGTCGGAGCGAGCTCCTACGAGCAGTACTTC. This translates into CASSGGVGASSYEQYF.

Here the CDR3 reads CASSSRGADRGEFYGYTF. CDR3 DNA sequence: TGTGCCAGTAGTTCTCGAGGCGCGGACAGGGGAGAATTTTATGGCTACACCTTC. This chain joins TRBV19 and TRBJ1-2; 9 nucleotides match TRBD1. Germline loops: CDR1 LNHDA, CDR2 SQIVND (reference sequence). The CDR3 extends over 18 amino acids. V was clipped by 5 bases and J by 5 bases; unmatched bases: 18.

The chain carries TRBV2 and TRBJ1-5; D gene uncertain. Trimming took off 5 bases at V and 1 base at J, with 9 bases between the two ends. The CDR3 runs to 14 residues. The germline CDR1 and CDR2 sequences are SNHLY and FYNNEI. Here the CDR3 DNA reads TGTGCCAGCAGTCGCCGGGAGAGCAATCAGCCCCAGCATTTT. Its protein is CASSRRESNQPQHF.

The CDR3 nucleotides are TGTGCCAGCAGCTTGCGGGGAGGGTACACCGGGGAGCTGTTTTTT. It encodes CASSLRGGYTGELFF. The chain couples TRBV5-4 to TRBJ2-2; 7 bases are a match to TRBD2. This CDR3 has 15 residues. Germline V gene lookup returns CDR1 SGHNT and CDR2 YYREEE (reference sequence). Trimming took 1 base from V and 3 from J; bases not matched to a gene: 3.

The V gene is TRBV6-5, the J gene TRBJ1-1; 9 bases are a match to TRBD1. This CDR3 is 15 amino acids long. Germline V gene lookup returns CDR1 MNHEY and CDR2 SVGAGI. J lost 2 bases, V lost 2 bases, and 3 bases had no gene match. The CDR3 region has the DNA TGTGCCAGCAGTTACCCGGACAGGGGAAACACTGAAGCTTTCTTT. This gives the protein CASSYPDRGNTEAFF.